These 15 T cell receptor beta chains came from one sample sequenced in a study of human T cells and chemical hapten exposure. TCRdb re-derived calls from the RACE reads in MiXCR, one entry per CDR3 protein. Counted here are approximately 320,000 distinct CDR3 sequences, over 5% occurring once; the ten biggest clones make up around 8%. Sample time point: pre-sensitization, week 0. Treatment of the sample: therapeutic diphenylcyclopropenone sensitization with weekly scalp DPC. The sample was whole blood, taken in connection with sensitization to the hapten diphenylcyclopropenone (DPC). All receptors come from a woman under 30 with alopecia areata. Some clones in this sample may be carry-over from other donors' samples.

The chain employs TRBV7-2 and TRBJ2-7; TRBD1 agrees at 7 bases. This CDR3 has 13 amino acids. V lost 6 bases and J lost 6; bases outside the gene matches: 8. Per germline, CDR1 SGHTA and CDR2 FQGNSA. Here the CDR3 DNA reads TGTGCCAGCAGTCTGAGCCGGGACAGCGAGCAGTACTTC. It yields the protein CASSLSRDSEQYF.

The chain couples TRBV6-4 to TRBJ2-3, with D perhaps TRBD2 (6 bases). Germline assignment: CDR1 MRHNA and CDR2 SNTAGT. This CDR3 contains 15 residues. Trimming took off 2 bases at V and 1 base at J, with 10 bases between the two ends. As DNA, the CDR3 is TGTGCCAGCAGTGACGGGCGGGGTGGCACAGATACGCAGTATTTT. Its protein is CASSDGRGGTDTQYF.

This clonotype occurred a few times. The rearrangement joins TRBV24-1 to TRBJ2-2, with 9 bases fitting TRBD1. Germline lookup yields CDR1 KGHDR and CDR2 SFDVKD. This CDR3 is 16 amino acids long. The V gene end was trimmed by 4 bases and the J gene end by 6 bases; junction bases not matched to a gene: 8. CDR3 nucleotide sequence: TGTGCCACCAGTGACACGGGACAGGGTAACCCCGGGGAGCTGTTTTTT. Amino acid sequence: CATSDTGQGNPGELFF.

Ten or more counts support this clonotype. The chain uses TRBV4-3 and TRBJ1-5; D possibly corresponds to TRBD1 (5 bases). With 0 bases removed from V and 1 base from J, the gap between germline ends came to 7 bases. Germline values: CDR1 LGHNA, CDR2 YSLEER. The CDR3 spans 15 residues. CDR3 DNA sequence: TGCGCCAGCAGCCAAGATCGGGACAGCAATCAGCCCCAGCATTTT. Its protein is CASSQDRDSNQPQHF.

The chain employs TRBV19 and TRBJ1-5; 7 nucleotides line up with TRBD1. The CDR3 contains 16 residues. With 5 bases clipped from V and 1 base from J, the junction kept 8 bases outside the gene matches. The germline V gene encodes CDR1 LNHDA and CDR2 SQIVND (reference sequence). Here the CDR3 reads CASSLWDSPSNQPQHF. In DNA form, the CDR3 reads TGTGCCAGTAGTCTTTGGGACAGCCCCAGCAATCAGCCCCAGCATTTT.

The chain has TRBV7-2 and TRBJ2-7; perhaps D is TRBD1 or TRBD2 (5 bases each). Germline CDR1 reads SGHTA; CDR2 reads FQGNSA. CDR3 length: 14 residues. Deletions cut 2 bases from V and 4 bases from J, with 12 bases between. In DNA, the CDR3 is TGTGCCAGCAGCTTAAGTGAGGGGCCTTACGAGCAGTACTTC. Its protein product is CASSLSEGPYEQYF.

The table lists this clonotype with a few counts. The chain joins TRBV5-1 to TRBJ2-5, with D possibly being TRBD2 (6 bases). CDR1 is SGHRS, CDR2 YFSETQ, per germline. The germline V and J ends were trimmed by 3 bases and 1 base, with 13 bases remaining between them. CDR3 size: 15 residues. The CDR3 region has the DNA TGCGCCAGCAGCTACGGAGGAGGGACCCAAGAGACCCAGTACTTC. Its protein is CASSYGGGTQETQYF. The full variable domain, its missing parts supplied by reference TRBV5-1 and TRBJ2-5, is KAGVTQTPRYLIKTRGQQVTLSCSPISGHRSVSWYQQTPGQGLQFLFEYFSETQRNKGNFPGRFSGRQFSNSRSEMNVSTLELGDSALYLCASSYGGGTQETQYFGPGTRLLVL.

This clonotype was observed a few times. This chain connects TRBV4-3 to TRBJ2-2; possible D gene TRBD2, 6 bases. Per germline, CDR1 LGHNA and CDR2 YSLEER. The CDR3 has 15 residues. Trimming removed 0 bases from V and 4 bases from J, with 9 bases in between. CDR3 loop: CASSQDSGVTGELFF. In DNA form, the CDR3 reads TGCGCCAGCAGCCAAGATTCGGGGGTCACCGGGGAGCTGTTTTTT.

This clonotype was counted between two and nine times. The rearrangement uses TRBV7-2 and TRBJ1-4; D unresolved. The V end was cut by 5 bases, the J end by 4 bases, with 5 bases between. The CDR3 has 12 amino acids. The germline V gene has CDR1 SGHTA and CDR2 FQGNSA. The CDR3 loop reads CASSQNNEKLFF. The CDR3 DNA reads as TGTGCCAGCAGCCAAAATAATGAAAAACTGTTTTTT.

This clonotype came up a few times. This chain connects TRBV6-4 to TRBJ2-3; the D gene could be TRBD1 or TRBD2 (5 bases each). Germline assignment: CDR1 MRHNA and CDR2 SNTAGT. Trimming removed 6 bases at V and 2 bases at J, with 12 bases between. The CDR3 contains 14 residues. The CDR3 loop reads CASSWDGYTDTQYF. In DNA form, the CDR3 reads TGTGCCAGCAGCTGGGACGGTTACACAGATACGCAGTATTTT.

J is TRBJ1-2 and V is TRBV12-5; no clear D gene. CDR3 length: 14 residues. V lost 0 bases and J lost 5, with 10 bases in between. Germline values: CDR1 LGHNT, CDR2 FRNRAP. This CDR3 is CASGLVLSGYGYTF. DNA of the CDR3: TGTGCTAGTGGTTTGGTACTCAGCGGGTATGGCTACACCTTC.

This sequence joins TRBV2 and TRBJ1-1; the D is unclear. The CDR3 spans 13 residues. The V and J ends lost 5 bases and 5 bases respectively, with 12 bases between them. Germline V CDR1 and CDR2: SNHLY, FYNNEI. The CDR3 coding sequence is TGTGCCAGCAGTCGGACCCTCTGGACTGAAGCTTTCTTT. This codes for CASSRTLWTEAFF.

This clonotype was recorded at least ten times. The chain is built from TRBV6-6 and TRBJ1-2; D unclear. Trimming took off 3 bases at V and 7 bases at J, with 9 bases between the two ends. Germline V CDR1 and CDR2: MNHNY, SVGAGI (reference sequence). The CDR3 covers 12 residues. CDR3 DNA: TGTGCCAGCAGTTATAAGGATCGTGGCTACACCTTC. Its protein product is CASSYKDRGYTF.

This clonotype was seen repeatedly, ten times or more. This chain joins TRBV28 and TRBJ1-6, with D maybe TRBD1 (6 bases). Germline CDR1 reads MDHEN; CDR2 reads SYDVKM. This CDR3 contains 16 residues. Deletions cut 2 bases from V and 7 bases from J, with 15 bases between. CDR3 coding DNA: TGTGCCAGCAGTTTAATCTTCGGACAGTTAAATTCACCCCTCCACTTT. Its protein is CASSLIFGQLNSPLHF. Full variable domain (rest looked up from reference TRBV28 and TRBJ1-6): DVKVTQSSRYLVKRTGEKVFLECVQDMDHENMFWYRQDPGLGLRLIYFSYDVKMKEKGDIPEGYSVSREKKERFSLILESASTNQTSMYLCASSLIFGQLNSPLHFGNGTRLTVT.

The genes are TRBV18 and TRBJ1-4; D unresolved. CDR1 and CDR2 from the germline V gene are KGHSH and LQKENI. The germline V and J ends were trimmed by 4 bases and 8 bases, with 14 bases remaining between them. There are 14 residues in the CDR3. CDR3 DNA sequence: TGTGCCAGCTCACGACCTGAGAAAGGAGAAAAACTGTTTTTT. It codes for CASSRPEKGEKLFF.